The 25 T cell receptor beta chains below were found in one sample sequenced in a study of cytomegalovirus exposure and HLA in healthy donors. Measured with immunoSEQ multiplex PCR; TCRdb has only the in-frame clones, and not every one. The repertoire holds 160,000 or so clones, with around 81% as singletons. Sequencing was done on a sample of PBMCs. These receptors all stem from a man aged 25-45 years in good health and CMV-seropositive.

This chain joins TRBV9 and TRBJ2-3; the D gene is possibly TRBD2 (6 bases). The CDR3 runs to 16 residues. V was clipped by 4 bases and J by 0 bases, with 15 bases between them. Germline V gene sequence: CDR1 SGDLS, CDR2 YYNGEE. The CDR3 DNA follows: TGTGCCAGCAGCCCATTTAGCGGTGTCAGCACAGATACGCAGTATTTT. The encoded protein is CASSPFSGVSTDTQYF.

This rearrangement joins TRBV6-1 to TRBJ1-4, with a tentative D call TRBD1 (5 bases). The V gene lost 3 bases and the J gene lost 1 base, with 12 bases spanning the gap. CDR1 and CDR2 (germline): MNHNS, SASEGT. The CDR3 runs 16 residues. The CDR3 protein is CASSDPFGGTNEKLFF. Here the CDR3 DNA reads TGTGCCAGCAGTGATCCCTTCGGGGGAACTAATGAAAAACTGTTTTTT.

The genes are TRBV9 and TRBJ1-3; tentatively, D is TRBD1 (5 bases). Germline CDR1 and CDR2: SGDLS and YYNGEE. V was cut by 6 bases and J by 7 bases, with 14 bases left in between. The CDR3 extends over 13 amino acids. CDR3 bases: TGTGCCAGCACGGGGGGGATTGGTAACACCATATATTTT. It specifies CASTGGIGNTIYF.

This clone has just a few counts. V usage is TRBV5-1 and J usage is TRBJ2-4, with 9 positions matching TRBD2. Germline V gene sequence: CDR1 SGHRS, CDR2 YFSETQ. The trim removed 0 bases at V and 6 bases at J, leaving 1 base unmatched. This CDR3 has 14 amino acids. The CDR3 DNA reads TGCGCCAGCAGCTTGGGACTAGCGGTAAACATTCAGTACTTC. Protein product: CASSLGLAVNIQYF.

The chain combines TRBV11-2 with TRBJ1-2; a possible D gene is TRBD1 (5 bases). This CDR3 is 16 amino acids long. Germline loops: CDR1 SGHAT, CDR2 FQNNGV. V lost 4 bases, J lost 0 bases, and 15 bases lay in between. The CDR3 sequence is CASSWMGGSPNYGYTF. CDR3 bases: TGTGCCAGCAGCTGGATGGGGGGATCCCCTAACTATGGCTACACCTTC. The full variable domain, with the rest looked up from reference TRBV11-2 and TRBJ1-2, is EAGVAQSPRYKIIEKRQSVAFWCNPISGHATLYWYQQILGQGPKLLIQFQNNGVVDDSQLPKDRFSAERLKGVDSTLKIQPAKLEDSAVYLCASSWMGGSPNYGYTFGSGTRLTVV.

The V gene is TRBV9, the J gene TRBJ2-3, with a weak D call TRBD2 (7 bases). The CDR3 spans 15 residues. CDR1 is SGDLS, CDR2 YYNGEE, per germline. The V gene lost 0 bases and the J gene lost 2 bases, with 10 bases spanning the gap. The CDR3 DNA reads TGTGCCAGCAGCGTAGGGGGGGGCCCCACAGATACGCAGTATTTT. It specifies CASSVGGGPTDTQYF.

This clone was seen only once. The rearrangement links TRBV18 to TRBJ2-2, with 8 bases matching TRBD1. Germline V gene data show CDR1 as KGHSH and CDR2 as LQKENI. The CDR3 contains 15 residues. V gave up 5 bases and J gave up 0 bases; unmatched junction bases: 2. CDR3 DNA sequence: TGTGCCAGCTCAGGACAGGGTCCGAACACCGGGGAGCTGTTTTTT. This codes for CASSGQGPNTGELFF.

The J gene is TRBJ2-7, the V gene TRBV27; D is possibly TRBD2 (6 bases). Germline V gene data show CDR1 as MNHEY and CDR2 as SMNVEV (reference sequence). The CDR3 runs 16 residues. Trimming pared 6 bases from V and 0 bases from J, leaving 18 bases between. CDR3: CASRGGVLGDSYEQYF. CDR3 in DNA: TGTGCCAGCAGGGGGGGTGTCCTCGGGGACTCCTACGAGCAGTACTTC.

As regards this clone: This could be a read error, since a much larger clone is one nucleotide away. Within the sample, other DNA sequences also encode this same CDR3. This chain connects TRBV29-1 to TRBJ1-1; D uncertain. CDR1 is SQVTM and CDR2 is ANQGSEA in the germline V gene. The V gene lost 7 bases and the J gene lost 1 base, with 4 bases spanning the gap. The CDR3 has 10 amino acids. The CDR3 coding sequence is TGCAGCGCCCGGAACACTGAAGCTTTCTTT. It specifies CSARNTEAFF.

The CDR3 region is CASSREESSYEQYF. CDR3 bases: TGTGCCAGTAGTAGGGAGGAGAGCTCCTACGAGCAGTACTTC. This chain links TRBV19 with TRBJ2-7; D might be TRBD2 (6 bases). Trimming took off 4 bases at V and 0 bases at J, with 10 bases between the two ends. Germline V gives CDR1 LNHDA, CDR2 SQIVND (reference sequence). This CDR3 region has 14 residues.

At least ten counts were recorded for this clone. The sample contains more than one DNA sequence encoding this CDR3. This sequence joins TRBV5-1 and TRBJ2-5; D remains ambiguous. The CDR3 has 13 amino acids. V lost 0 bases and J lost 3, with 6 bases in between. Germline V gives CDR1 SGHRS, CDR2 YFSETQ. Here the CDR3 reads CASSLGQKETQYF. CDR3 bases: TGCGCCAGCAGCTTGGGGCAGAAAGAGACCCAGTACTTC. The whole variable domain, filled in from reference TRBV5-1 and TRBJ2-5, reads KAGVTQTPRYLIKTRGQQVTLSCSPISGHRSVSWYQQTPGQGLQFLFEYFSETQRNKGNFPGRFSGRQFSNSRSEMNVSTLELGDSALYLCASSLGQKETQYFGPGTRLLVL.

The J gene is TRBJ2-1, the V gene TRBV4-1; possibly TRBD2 for D (5 bases). This CDR3 region has 13 residues. Germline assignment: CDR1 MGHRA and CDR2 YSYEKL. Deletions cut 2 bases from V and 10 bases from J, with 12 bases between. The CDR3 DNA reads as TGCGCCAGCAGCCAACCCGCTAGCAGCGAGCAGTTCTTC. Translation gives CASSQPASSEQFF.

This clone has more than one count but fewer than ten. The chain couples TRBV4-1 to TRBJ1-6; TRBD1 is a possible D gene (6 bases). This CDR3 is built from 16 residues. In germline, CDR1 is MGHRA, CDR2 YSYEKL. V dropped 0 bases and J dropped 8 bases, with 14 bases sitting between them. The CDR3 nucleotides read TGCGCCAGCAGCCAAGATCAAGGCAGGGGTGATTCACCCCTCCACTTT. Translation gives CASSQDQGRGDSPLHF.

V is TRBV4-3 and J is TRBJ1-1; TRBD1 agrees at 7 bases. This CDR3 is built from 15 residues. The germline V gene has CDR1 LGHNA and CDR2 YSLEER. The V segment lost 0 bases and the J segment 4 bases; nucleotides outside the gene matches: 5. For the CDR3, the DNA is TGCGCCAGCAGCCAAGATGGGGACAGTCGCACTGAAGCTTTCTTT. It is translated as CASSQDGDSRTEAFF.

The V gene is TRBV7-9, the J gene TRBJ1-2; perhaps TRBD1 as D (5 bases). Trimming removed 4 bases at V and 0 bases at J, with 12 bases between. The CDR3 has 15 residues. The V gene's germline CDR1 is SEHNR and CDR2 FQNEAQ (reference sequence). The CDR3 DNA reads as TGTGCCAGCAGCTCTGACAGTGTAGCTAACTATGGCTACACCTTC. This translates into CASSSDSVANYGYTF.

In regard to this clone: Within the sample, other DNA sequences also encode this same CDR3. The CDR3 spells CAWSDRGLQPQHF. In DNA, the CDR3 is TGTGCCTGGAGTGACAGGGGGCTTCAGCCCCAGCATTTT. The V and J genes are TRBV30 and TRBJ1-5; the match to TRBD1 covers 9 bases. The CDR3 runs to 13 residues. Germline CDR1 is GTSNPN and CDR2 is SVGIG (reference sequence). Losses at the gene ends were 1 base for V and 6 bases for J; bases not matched to a gene: 1.

The V call is TRBV11-2, the J call TRBJ2-1, with D tentatively TRBD1 (5 bases). CDR3 size: 16 residues. Germline CDR1 is SGHAT and CDR2 is FQNNGV. The V end lost 4 bases, the J end lost 4 bases, and 17 bases lay between the germline ends. For the CDR3, the DNA is TGTGCCAGCAGCTCCACGGACACTACTCGATACAATGAGCAGTTCTTC. This gives the protein CASSSTDTTRYNEQFF.

This chain uses TRBV6-5 with TRBJ2-7, with TRBD2 as a possible D gene (7 bases). CDR3 length: 15 residues. V was shortened by 2 bases and J by 0 bases, with 11 bases between the two germline ends. Germline CDR1 is MNHEY and CDR2 is SVGAGI. The DNA of the CDR3 is TGTGCCAGCAGTTACGGGCGGGGGCACTCCTACGAGCAGTACTTC. Protein sequence: CASSYGRGHSYEQYF.

The chain uses TRBV11-2 and TRBJ1-6; no clear D. Germline CDR1 SGHAT, CDR2 FQNNGV. The CDR3 totals 19 residues. Between the trimmed V and J ends, which lost 2 bases and 6 bases, there was a span of 23 bases. The CDR3 protein is CASSLYASLGEIRNSPLHF. The CDR3, as DNA: TGTGCCAGCAGCTTATACGCATCGCTGGGAGAGATTCGTAATTCACCCCTCCACTTT. Full variable domain (rest looked up from reference TRBV11-2 and TRBJ1-6): EAGVAQSPRYKIIEKRQSVAFWCNPISGHATLYWYQQILGQGPKLLIQFQNNGVVDDSQLPKDRFSAERLKGVDSTLKIQPAKLEDSAVYLCASSLYASLGEIRNSPLHFGNGTRLTVT.

The chain joins TRBV30 to TRBJ2-7; TRBD1 agrees at 9 bases. This CDR3 has 15 amino acids. Germline V gene data show CDR1 as GTSNPN and CDR2 as SVGIG (reference sequence). After removal of 0 bases from V and 4 bases from J, the junction contained 7 bases not matched to a gene. This CDR3 is CAWSVPRTGEYEQYF. CDR3 bases: TGTGCCTGGAGTGTACCCCGGACAGGGGAATACGAGCAGTACTTC.

The V and J genes are TRBV18 and TRBJ2-3, with a tentative D call TRBD2 (6 bases). CDR1 is KGHSH and CDR2 is LQKENI in the germline V gene. The CDR3 spans 14 residues. The ends were cut back, 2 bases at V and 1 base at J, with 7 bases in the middle. The CDR3 sequence: CASSPSGGTDTQYF. Here the CDR3 DNA reads TGTGCCAGCTCACCATCGGGGGGCACAGATACGCAGTATTTT. Variable domain in full (rest from reference TRBV18 and TRBJ2-3): NAGVMQNPRHLVRRRGQEARLRCSPMKGHSHVYWYRQLPEEGLKFMVYLQKENIIDESGMPKERFSAEFPKEGPSILRIQQVVRGDSAAYFCASSPSGGTDTQYFGPGTRLTVL.

V is TRBV15 and J is TRBJ2-3, with 8 bases identical to TRBD2. The CDR3 is 15 residues long. CDR1 and CDR2 from the germline V gene are LNHNV and YYDKDF (reference sequence). J lost 2 bases, V lost 7 bases, and 8 bases had no gene match. CDR3 in amino acids: CATKEGLDFTDTQYF. CDR3 nucleotide sequence: TGTGCCACCAAGGAGGGACTAGACTTCACAGATACGCAGTATTTT.

The chain uses TRBV5-6 and TRBJ1-6; tentative D call: TRBD1 (6 bases). With 4 bases removed from V and 14 bases from J, the gap between germline ends came to 19 bases. The CDR3 covers 14 residues. CDR1 and CDR2 from the germline V gene are SGHDT and YYEEEE. CDR3 DNA sequence: TGTGCCAGCAGCCCGGCCAGGGGTCCGGGGACCCTCCACTTT. It is translated as CASSPARGPGTLHF.

The chain joins TRBV7-2 to TRBJ1-5; 7 bases align to TRBD1. The CDR3 sequence is 13 residues long. In germline, CDR1 is SGHTA, CDR2 FQGNSA. Germline trimming cut 3 bases from V and 7 bases from J; bases unmatched to any gene: 3. The CDR3 DNA is TGTGCCAGCAGCTTCACAGGGGTGCAGCCCCAGCATTTT. Its protein is CASSFTGVQPQHF.

This chain uses TRBV4-3 with TRBJ1-4; tentatively, D is TRBD1 (6 bases). Germline V CDR1 and CDR2: LGHNA, YSLEER. The CDR3 loop spans 16 amino acids. V lost 4 bases to trimming and J lost 5 bases, with 17 bases between them. CDR3 sequence: CASSPFHEGENEKLFF. The CDR3 DNA follows: TGCGCCAGCAGCCCGTTCCACGAGGGGGAGAATGAAAAACTGTTTTTT.